A single sample gave rise to the 3 T cell receptor beta chains below, sequenced in a study of regulatory T cells in long-lasting Graves disease (dated by TCRdb to the early 2020s). Receptor amplification or capture employed multiplex PCR. For sequencing, an Illumina HiSeq 4000 was employed. TCR beta libraries were built with iRepertoire HTBI primers and Arm-PCR amplification of CDR3 regions. The public reads were reanalyzed by TCRdb: fastp trimming at Q25, MiXCR alignment, in-frame beta chains only. For every CDR3 protein sequence, its rows merge into one entry that carries the most common genes and DNA. This sample has roughly 360,000 distinct CDR3 sequences in its table, and roughly 24% of those were observed once. Clones ranked in the top ten supply 25% to 30% of the sample. The sample's time point label, in plain terms: persistent/refractory GD, antithyroid drugs over 5 years with positive TRAb. For both TCR sequencing and RNA sequencing, RNA was extracted from PBMCs using TRIzol.

The sequencing used peripheral blood mononuclear cells (PBMCs), collected when the disease was refractory, from a patient treated with antithyroid drugs. These receptors originate from a woman in her forties with Graves disease. Donor details come from another sample of the same person, matched by shared clones.

This clonotype was observed at least ten times. This chain joins TRBV24-1 and TRBJ2-2; no firm D call. Trimming removed 3 bases from V and 6 bases from J, with 13 bases in between. Germline CDR1 KGHDR, CDR2 SFDVKD. The CDR3 loop spans 15 amino acids. The CDR3 DNA sequence: TGTGCCACCAGTGATGGCGGAGCACCGGCCGGGGAGCTGTTTTTT. Its protein is CATSDGGAPAGELFF.

The chain uses TRBV3-1 and TRBJ2-7; D gene ambiguous. V was clipped by 1 base and J by 7 bases, with 23 bases between them. Per germline, CDR1 LGHDT and CDR2 YNNKEL (reference sequence). The CDR3 is made up of 17 amino acids. CDR3 sequence: CASSQVLRLSARWEQYF. In DNA, the CDR3 is TGTGCCAGCAGCCAAGTTCTTCGTCTGTCGGCCCGGTGGGAGCAGTACTTC.

This clonotype was seen many times. Here the CDR3 DNA reads TGTGCCAGCACCCGGGACAATCAGCCCCAGCATTTT. Protein product: CASTRDNQPQHF. This chain joins TRBV12-3 or TRBV12-4 and TRBJ1-5; D is unresolved. Between the trimmed V and J ends, which lost 7 bases and 3 bases, there was a span of 7 bases. The CDR3 has 12 amino acids.